This T cell receptor beta chain was identified in a study of identical twins. Study-wide results and caveats: The presence of invariant MAIT and iNKT cells could partly confound analyses of zero-insertion sequences. Conclusions rested on cross-sectional statistics rather than following the same donors.

Germline V gene data show CDR1 as MNHEY and CDR2 as SVGAGI. The CDR3 runs to 14 residues. Trimming stripped 1 base from V and 4 bases from J, with 7 bases between. This clonotype was counted between two and nine times. Its antigen is still unknown. Unique molecular identifiers were present on the cDNA, and a universal primer site came from template switching. Using its own MiXCR run on the 5' RACE reads, TCRdb lists one record per CDR3 protein. The data hold 310,000 or so distinct CDR3 sequences, with 7.5% to 9.5% observed a single time. All donors were healthy Caucasians. These data were likewise used in another study, on yellow fever vaccine responses in identical twins.

This receptor was obtained from a woman aged 18-29 years in good health. The chain combines TRBV6-5 with TRBJ2-2; tentatively, D is TRBD1 (5 bases). The sequencing sample was made of CD8+ T cells sorted from blood. CDR3 sequence: CASSYFRGTGELFF. CDR3 nucleotide sequence: TGTGCCAGCAGTTACTTTAGGGGCACCGGGGAGCTGTTTTTT.